These T cell receptor beta chains were read from a single sample in a study of cytomegalovirus exposure and HLA in healthy donors. TCRdb's copy holds only in-frame clones and misses some; the assay was immunoSEQ multiplex PCR. The sample holds 150,000 to 200,000 clones, 75% to 90% seen once. The sample was PBMCs. These receptors came from a human donor in good health. CDR3s include the opening cysteine and the closing phenylalanine or tryptophan. Each record gives: V gene, J gene, CDR3 protein.

TRBV5-8,TRBJ1-2,CASSFGGLTYGYAF
TRBV9,TRBJ2-1,CASSEADFSYNEQFF
TRBV4-1,TRBJ2-1,CASSAQLAGGLSYNEQFF
TRBV7-3,TRBJ2-1,CASSPQENPYNEQFF
TRBV2,TRBJ2-7,CASVIQGHYSYEQYF
TRBV15,TRBJ2-1,CATSREQGRSHNEQFF
TRBV9,TRBJ1-2,CASSVAQQGGTHGYTF
TRBV14,TRBJ1-2,CASSLTGQHYGYTF
TRBV13,TRBJ2-3,CASRVGTGVTDTQYF
TRBV4-3,TRBJ2-4,CASSQDITGTIQYF
TRBV5-5,TRBJ1-2,CASSLGQGGFYGYTF
TRBV6-5,TRBJ1-5,CASRLHSNQPQHF
TRBV5-1,TRBJ2-5,CASSGGTPRETQYF
TRBV6-5,TRBJ1-2,CASQMEGGYGYTF
TRBV7-6,TRBJ1-3,CASSLAGQNSGNTIYF
TRBV13,TRBJ1-4,CASSPTYAATNEKLFF
TRBV7-8,TRBJ2-7,CASSQTGGSYEQYF
TRBV10-3,TRBJ1-1,CAIDLVRVIVSDTEAFF
TRBV19,TRBJ1-5,CASRGRSNQPQHF
TRBV18,TRBJ1-5,CASSPDRDEPQHF
TRBV11-2,TRBJ1-1,CAVPGGVVGAFF
TRBV6-1,TRBJ1-6,CASHRGQNSPLHF
TRBV4-1,TRBJ2-1,CASSQDAGTSGGVDEQFF
TRBV19,TRBJ2-1,CASSILHRANEQFF
TRBV5-6,TRBJ2-3,CASSLWGVDTQYF
TRBV11-2,TRBJ2-7,CASSFSEVTEQYF
TRBV11-2,TRBJ2-1,CASSLVRGQYNEQFF
TRBV5-4,TRBJ2-3,CASSLAGQGTDTQYF
TRBV5-4,TRBJ2-3,CASSLVGGGTDTQYF
TRBV5-4,TRBJ2-2,CASSPGDHRATGELFF
TRBV10-3,TRBJ2-3,CAISSGLSVLDTQYF
TRBV27,TRBJ2-7,CASSKLTGTGTYEQYF
TRBV7-9,TRBJ2-5,CASSSGGETQYF
TRBV4-3,TRBJ1-4,CASSQYTGTAEKLFF
TRBV7-9,TRBJ1-2,CASSWGQGADYGYTF
TRBV18,TRBJ1-6,CASSREGTPLHF
TRBV7-8,TRBJ1-2,CASSADRVRNYGYTF
TRBV15,TRBJ2-6,CATSREGATSGANVLTF
TRBV6-5,TRBJ1-2,CASSDTGTRGYTF
TRBV5-4,TRBJ2-5,CASSWTNSETQYF
TRBV5-1,TRBJ2-5,CASSLSLGLAGAEGYF
TRBV13,TRBJ1-5,CASSRYRDQPQHF
TRBV6-4,TRBJ1-6,CASSEGGAGNSPLHF
TRBV4-3,TRBJ2-5,CASSQDERTRLGGETQYF
TRBV5-1,TRBJ1-5,CASSLVAGSNQPQHF
TRBV25-1,TRBJ1-6,CASSESTDSFNSPLHF
TRBV7-9,TRBJ2-1,CASSLIGGAAYNEQFF
TRBV12-5,TRBJ1-3,CASGAGGLRTIYF
TRBV6-5,TRBJ2-7,CASSYQGGLYEQYF
TRBV5-8,TRBJ2-5,CASSPGQGTKETQYF
TRBV4-2,TRBJ1-1,CASSQRQGNTEAFF
TRBV6-1,TRBJ2-3,CASSQGVGDTQYF
TRBV19,TRBJ2-1,CASSPLLAENEQFF
TRBV4-3,TRBJ1-5,CASSQEPQSNQPQHF
TRBV7-8,TRBJ1-2,CASSSLMGQGIGCTF
TRBV5-1,TRBJ1-1,CASSLVSGGTEAFF
TRBV5-1,TRBJ2-7,CASSPSGQGGYEQYF
TRBV4-3,TRBJ1-1,CASSQDRGHRVTEAFF